The clone carrying this T cell receptor beta chain was detected only once. The study recruited people aged about 18 to 89 years across approximately 24 US areas. This entry comes from a study of blood T cell repertoires in COVID-19. The CDR3 consists of 15 residues. CDR1 MGHDK and CDR2 SYGVNS come from the germline V gene. Trimming stripped 2 bases from V and 2 bases from J, with 12 bases between. Per the authors' pipeline: Using reference gene primer amplification, nucleated cell counts were estimated. Sequencing was performed with immunoSEQ multiplex PCR; in TCRdb, only in-frame clones are kept and a portion is missing. The V and J calls and clone size are taken from that table; D and trimming were inferred from the DNA. The sample consists of some 320,000 clones, approximately 87% of them appearing once.

The rearrangement links TRBV25-1 to TRBJ1-1; TRBD1 might be the D (5 bases). The clonotype was recovered from a woman younger than 45 who had recovered from COVID-19. Specimen: PBMCs or T cells enriched from blood (not recorded which). In nucleotides, the CDR3 is TGTGCCAGCAGTGAAAGTCAAGACAGAAACACTGAAGCTTTCTTT. Amino acid sequence: CASSESQDRNTEAFF.